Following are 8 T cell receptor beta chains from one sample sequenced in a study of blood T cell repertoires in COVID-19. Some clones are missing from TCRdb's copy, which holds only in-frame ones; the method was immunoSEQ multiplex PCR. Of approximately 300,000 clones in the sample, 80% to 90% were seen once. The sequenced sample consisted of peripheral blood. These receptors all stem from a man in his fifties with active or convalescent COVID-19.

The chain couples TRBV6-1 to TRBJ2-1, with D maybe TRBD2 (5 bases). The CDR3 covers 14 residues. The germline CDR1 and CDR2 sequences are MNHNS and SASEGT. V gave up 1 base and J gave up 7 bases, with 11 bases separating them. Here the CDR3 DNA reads TGTGCCAGCAGTGAAGGGGTAGCGTGGAATGAGCAGTTCTTC. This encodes CASSEGVAWNEQFF.

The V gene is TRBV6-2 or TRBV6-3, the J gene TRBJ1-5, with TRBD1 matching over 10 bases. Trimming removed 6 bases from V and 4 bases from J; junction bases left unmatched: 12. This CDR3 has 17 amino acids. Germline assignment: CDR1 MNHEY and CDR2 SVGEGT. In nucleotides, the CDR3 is TGTGCCAGCAGACCTTTTGGGACAGGGGTAAGAAATCAGCCCCAGCATTTT. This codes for CASRPFGTGVRNQPQHF.

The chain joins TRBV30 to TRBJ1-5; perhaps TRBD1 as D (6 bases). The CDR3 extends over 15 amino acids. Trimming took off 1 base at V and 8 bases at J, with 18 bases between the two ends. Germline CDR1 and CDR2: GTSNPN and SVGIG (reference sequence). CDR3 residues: CAWSAESTGREPQHF. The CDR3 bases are TGTGCCTGGAGTGCCGAAAGTACAGGGAGGGAGCCCCAGCATTTT.

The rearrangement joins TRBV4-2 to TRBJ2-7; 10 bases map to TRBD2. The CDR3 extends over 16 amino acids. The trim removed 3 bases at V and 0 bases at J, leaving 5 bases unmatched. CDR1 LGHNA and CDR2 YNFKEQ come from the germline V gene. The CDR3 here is CASSHYTSGASYEQYF. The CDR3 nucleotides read TGTGCCAGCAGCCACTATACTAGCGGGGCCTCCTACGAGCAGTACTTC.

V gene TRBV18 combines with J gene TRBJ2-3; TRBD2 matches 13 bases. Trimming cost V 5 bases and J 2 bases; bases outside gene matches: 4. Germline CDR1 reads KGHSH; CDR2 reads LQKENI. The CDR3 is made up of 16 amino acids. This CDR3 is CASSSGLAGVTDTQYF. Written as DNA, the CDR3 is TGTGCCAGCTCATCCGGACTAGCGGGAGTCACAGATACGCAGTATTTT.

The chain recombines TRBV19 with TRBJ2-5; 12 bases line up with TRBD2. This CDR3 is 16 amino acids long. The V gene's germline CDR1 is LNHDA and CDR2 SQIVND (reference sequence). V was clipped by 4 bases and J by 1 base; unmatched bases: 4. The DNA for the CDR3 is TGTGCCAGTAGTACCGGACTAGCGGGATTCCAAGAGACCCAGTACTTC. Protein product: CASSTGLAGFQETQYF.

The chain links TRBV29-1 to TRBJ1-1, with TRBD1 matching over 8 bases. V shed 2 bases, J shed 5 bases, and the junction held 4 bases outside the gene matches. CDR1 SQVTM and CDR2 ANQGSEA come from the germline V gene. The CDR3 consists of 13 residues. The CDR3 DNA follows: TGCAGCGTTGAACCGACAGGGGTTACTGAAGCTTTCTTT. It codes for CSVEPTGVTEAFF.

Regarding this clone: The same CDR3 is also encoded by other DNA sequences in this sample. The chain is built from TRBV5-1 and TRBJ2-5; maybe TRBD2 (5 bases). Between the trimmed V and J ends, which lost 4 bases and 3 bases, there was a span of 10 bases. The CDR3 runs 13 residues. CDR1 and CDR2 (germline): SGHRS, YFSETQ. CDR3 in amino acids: CASSLGLEETQYF. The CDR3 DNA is TGCGCCAGCAGCCTCGGACTGGAAGAGACCCAGTACTTC.